These 30 T cell receptor beta chains were all obtained from the same sample, sequenced in a study of control samples from healthy donors and cancer patients. TCRdb keeps only in-frame clones here, not all; method: immunoSEQ multiplex PCR. This sample has more than 80,000 clones, with roughly 93% found just once. The sequenced material came from blood. These receptors were obtained from a man aged 18 to 29 in good health.

The chain couples TRBV9 to TRBJ2-2, with unresolved D. The germline CDR1 and CDR2 sequences are SGDLS and YYNGEE. CDR3 length: 13 amino acids. V shed 0 bases and J shed 7 bases, with 7 bases lying between them. The CDR3 coding sequence is TGTGCCAGCAGCGTAGGGGCTGGCGGGGAGCTGTTTTTT. Amino acids: CASSVGAGGELFF.

The rearrangement uses TRBV2 and TRBJ2-5; 13 bases map to TRBD2. The CDR3 is 17 residues long. Germline V CDR1 and CDR2: SNHLY, FYNNEI. The V segment lost 4 bases and the J segment 1 base; nucleotides outside the gene matches: 6. CDR3 coding DNA: TGTGCCAGCAGTGTCAGGACTAGCGGGAGTTCCCAAGAGACCCAGTACTTC. It codes for CASSVRTSGSSQETQYF.

The chain couples TRBV7-9 to TRBJ1-1; D remains ambiguous. From germline, CDR1 is SEHNR and CDR2 FQNEAQ (reference sequence). V was shortened by 6 bases and J by 1 base, with 15 bases between the two germline ends. The CDR3 is made up of 15 amino acids. CDR3 nucleotides: TGTGCCAGCAGGTATAGACGCGGAGGGAACACTGAAGCTTTCTTT. It codes for CASRYRRGGNTEAFF. The full variable domain, in which reference TRBV7-9 and TRBJ1-1 provide the parts outside the CDR3, is DTGVSQNPRHKITKRGQNVTFRCDPISEHNRLYWYRQTLGQGPEFLTYFQNEAQLEKSRLLSDRFSAERPKGSFSTLEIQRTEQGDSAMYLCASRYRRGGNTEAFFGQGTRLTVV.

This chain joins TRBV5-4 and TRBJ2-1; 8 bases map to TRBD2. Trimming at V came to 5 bases and at J to 6 bases, leaving 13 bases not matched to a gene. Germline CDR1 is SGHNT and CDR2 is YYREEE (reference sequence). The CDR3 has 16 residues. The CDR3 reads CASRSAGTRDPNEQFF. The CDR3 DNA reads as TGTGCCAGCAGGAGTGCGGGGACTAGAGACCCCAATGAGCAGTTCTTC.

V gene TRBV5-4 combines with J gene TRBJ1-2; no reliable D call. The CDR3 totals 14 residues. From germline, CDR1 is SGHNT and CDR2 YYREEE (reference sequence). Trimming stripped 1 base from V and 7 bases from J, with 14 bases between. Written as DNA, the CDR3 is TGTGCCAGCAGCTTGTGGGCGACCTCTTCTGGCTACACCTTC. This translates into CASSLWATSSGYTF.

The chain combines TRBV27 with TRBJ2-5; the D gene is possibly TRBD2 (7 bases). Germline V gene lookup returns CDR1 MNHEY and CDR2 SMNVEV (reference sequence). This CDR3 region has 13 residues. The V end lost 7 bases, the J end lost 5 bases, and 14 bases lay between the germline ends. The CDR3 loop reads CASTIRGGETQYF. The CDR3 DNA reads as TGTGCCAGCACCATAAGGGGGGGGGAGACCCAGTACTTC.

This sequence joins TRBV27 and TRBJ1-1, with D unresolved. Germline CDR1 MNHEY, CDR2 SMNVEV (reference sequence). Trimming pared 6 bases from V and 0 bases from J, leaving 8 bases between. The CDR3 contains 13 residues. CDR3 protein: CASSLWLNTEAFF. In DNA, the CDR3 is TGTGCCAGCAGCCTTTGGTTGAACACTGAAGCTTTCTTT.

V and J are TRBV19 and TRBJ2-2, with TRBD1 matching over 9 bases. The CDR3 is 15 residues long. V shed 1 base and J 4 bases; nucleotides not matched to a gene: 1. Germline assignment: CDR1 LNHDA and CDR2 SQIVND (reference sequence). This chain's CDR3 is CASSIGDRVTGELFF. CDR3 bases: TGTGCCAGTAGTATAGGGGACAGGGTCACCGGGGAGCTGTTTTTT. Supplemented by reference TRBV19 and TRBJ2-2, the full variable domain reads DGGITQSPKYLFRKEGQNVTLSCEQNLNHDAMYWYRQDPGQGLRLIYYSQIVNDFQKGDIAEGYSVSREKKESFPLTVTSAQKNPTAFYLCASSIGDRVTGELFFGEGSRLTVL.

CDR3 amino acids: CASSRSGDGVTEAFF. CDR3 sequence (DNA): TGTGCCAGCTCCCGGTCGGGGGACGGTGTCACTGAAGCTTTCTTT. The genes are TRBV18 and TRBJ1-1; possibly TRBD1 for D (5 bases). Trimming pared 6 bases from V and 4 bases from J, leaving 18 bases between. The CDR3 contains 15 residues. Germline lookup yields CDR1 KGHSH and CDR2 LQKENI.

This chain links TRBV6-5 with TRBJ2-2; D is possibly TRBD1 or TRBD2 (5 bases each). CDR3 length: 13 residues. The V gene's germline CDR1 is MNHEY and CDR2 SVGAGI. The DNA for the CDR3 is TGTGCAACCGAGGGGAAGGGCACCGGGGAGCTGTTTTTT. Translating it yields CATEGKGTGELFF.

V is TRBV15 and J is TRBJ1-1; TRBD1 is a possible D gene (5 bases). The CDR3 loop spans 12 amino acids. Germline values: CDR1 LNHNV, CDR2 YYDKDF (reference sequence). Deletions cut 0 bases from V and 10 bases from J, with 9 bases between. The chain's CDR3 is CATSRDREGAFF. The CDR3 DNA reads TGTGCCACCAGCAGAGACAGGGAGGGAGCTTTCTTT.

V usage is TRBV15 and J usage is TRBJ2-1; D gene uncertain. In germline, CDR1 is LNHNV, CDR2 YYDKDF (reference sequence). The CDR3 totals 13 residues. V lost 1 base and J 10 bases, leaving 11 bases between the germline ends. The CDR3 nucleotides are TGTGCCACCAGCAGAGTCGGCCGAAACGAGCAGTTCTTC. It is translated as CATSRVGRNEQFF.

The chain recombines TRBV20-1 with TRBJ2-1; D might be TRBD1 or TRBD2, each matching 5 bases. From germline, CDR1 is DFQATT and CDR2 SNEGSKA (reference sequence). V was trimmed by 3 bases and J by 3 bases, leaving 15 bases between them. The CDR3 sequence is 15 residues long. Here the CDR3 reads CSASSWGKDYNEQFF. The CDR3 bases are TGCAGTGCTAGTTCATGGGGGAAAGACTACAATGAGCAGTTCTTC.

The genes are TRBV6-4 and TRBJ2-4; D is perhaps TRBD2 (6 bases). Looked up from germline, CDR1 is MRHNA and CDR2 is SNTAGT. The germline V and J ends were trimmed by 6 bases and 1 base, with 13 bases remaining between them. The CDR3 length is 15 residues. CDR3 DNA: TGTGCCAGCAGGAGACTAGGCGTCGCCAAAAACATTCAGTACTTC. This encodes CASRRLGVAKNIQYF.

The count of this clone is one. The chain employs TRBV7-8 and TRBJ1-4, with a possible D match to TRBD1 (6 bases). The CDR3 is 17 amino acids. Trimming left V 1 base short and J 5 bases short, with 17 bases between. Germline assignment: CDR1 SGHVS and CDR2 FQNEAQ. The CDR3 region is CASSLGVGGQLNEKLFF. The CDR3 DNA follows: TGTGCCAGCAGCTTAGGGGTGGGGGGACAACTAAATGAAAAACTGTTTTTT.

CDR3 bases: TGTGCCAGCAGTGAGGTCCCCTCGGCCGAGCAGTACTTC. It specifies CASSEVPSAEQYF. The chain joins TRBV6-4 to TRBJ2-7; D is uncertain. V lost 3 bases and J lost 6, with 12 bases in between. The CDR3 runs to 13 residues. Germline lookup yields CDR1 MRHNA and CDR2 SNTAGT.

The genes are TRBV29-1 and TRBJ1-1; 8 bases match TRBD1. V lost 6 bases to trimming and J lost 2 bases; unmatched junction nucleotides: 2. Germline CDR1 reads SQVTM; CDR2 reads ANQGSEA. This CDR3 region has 12 residues. Written as DNA, the CDR3 is TGCAGCGTCGACAGGGGCAACACTGAAGCTTTCTTT. Its protein is CSVDRGNTEAFF.

The chain joins TRBV11-3 to TRBJ2-2; 10 bases map to TRBD2. The V segment lost 4 bases and the J segment 4 bases; nucleotides outside the gene matches: 9. The germline CDR1 and CDR2 sequences are SGHNT and YENEEA. The CDR3 covers 17 residues. The CDR3 DNA is TGTGCCAGCAGCTCGGGATTAGCGGGAGGAGGCACCGGGGAGCTGTTTTTT. Translating gives CASSSGLAGGGTGELFF.

This sequence joins TRBV30 and TRBJ1-6; a weak D match, TRBD1 (5 bases). The V gene's germline CDR1 is GTSNPN and CDR2 SVGIG (reference sequence). The V and J ends lost 6 bases and 5 bases respectively, with 11 bases between them. The CDR3 totals 13 residues. The CDR3 sequence: CACRVFDNSPLHF. DNA of the CDR3: TGTGCCTGCAGGGTTTTCGATAATTCACCCCTCCACTTT.

The chain is built from TRBV15 and TRBJ2-2, with 8 bases identical to TRBD2. This CDR3 spans 16 amino acids. CDR1 is LNHNV and CDR2 is YYDKDF in the germline V gene (reference sequence). V trimming: 5 bases; J trimming: 6 bases; junction bases outside the gene matches: 11. CDR3 residues: CATSATSGRVPGELFF. The CDR3 DNA follows: TGTGCCACCAGCGCAACTAGCGGAAGGGTCCCCGGGGAGCTGTTTTTT.

The V and J genes are TRBV5-5 and TRBJ1-1; D is undetermined. The CDR3 sequence is 14 residues long. The ends were cut back, 5 bases at V and 1 base at J, with 12 bases in the middle. Germline lookup yields CDR1 SGHKS and CDR2 YYEKEE (reference sequence). Here the CDR3 DNA reads TGTGCCAGCAGACTCGACAAACAGAACACTGAAGCTTTCTTT. Its protein is CASRLDKQNTEAFF. Looking up the rest from reference TRBV5-5 and TRBJ1-1 gives the full variable domain: DAGVTQSPTHLIKTRGQQVTLRCSPISGHKSVSWYQQVLGQGPQFIFQYYEKEERGRGNFPDRFSARQFPNYSSELNVNALLLGDSALYLCASRLDKQNTEAFFGQGTRLTVV.

Here the CDR3 reads CASSFGSTDTQYF. The CDR3 DNA reads TGTGCCAGCAGCTTTGGGAGCACAGATACGCAGTATTTT. This rearrangement joins TRBV7-9 to TRBJ2-3; D gene ambiguous. Germline values: CDR1 SEHNR, CDR2 FQNEAQ (reference sequence). The CDR3 loop spans 13 amino acids. The V end was cut by 3 bases, the J end by 0 bases, with 4 bases between.

The chain carries TRBV7-9 and TRBJ2-7, with 7 nucleotides matching TRBD2. The V segment lost 1 base and the J segment 3 bases; nucleotides outside the gene matches: 6. Per germline, CDR1 SEHNR and CDR2 FQNEAQ (reference sequence). This CDR3 is built from 15 residues. The CDR3 DNA is TGTGCCAGCAGCTTAGGGCAGACTAGCTTCTACGAGCAGTACTTC. Translating it yields CASSLGQTSFYEQYF.

V and J are TRBV5-6 and TRBJ2-7, with 9 positions matching TRBD1. Germline-derived CDR1 and CDR2 are SGHDT and YYEEEE. The CDR3 runs 13 residues. V trimming: 4 bases; J trimming: 3 bases; junction bases outside the gene matches: 2. The CDR3 region is CASSRGQGYEQYF. The CDR3 nucleotides are TGTGCCAGCAGCCGGGGACAGGGCTACGAGCAGTACTTC. Together with reference TRBV5-6 and TRBJ2-7, the CDR3 gives the full variable domain: DAGVTQSPTHLIKTRGQQVTLRCSPKSGHDTVSWYQQALGQGPQFIFQYYEEEERQRGNFPDRFSGHQFPNYSSELNVNALLLGDSALYLCASSRGQGYEQYFGPGTRLTVT.

The CDR3 here is CASSKGPTGGKSGDTQYF. The CDR3 DNA reads TGTGCCAGCAGCAAAGGGCCAACAGGGGGCAAAAGCGGAGATACGCAGTATTTT. J is TRBJ2-3 and V is TRBV5-4; 9 bases fit TRBD1. This CDR3 has 18 amino acids. The trim removed 4 bases at V and 5 bases at J, leaving 17 bases unmatched. Germline assignment: CDR1 SGHNT and CDR2 YYREEE (reference sequence).

The sample holds one count of this clone. This chain connects TRBV28 to TRBJ1-2; a weak D match, TRBD1 (6 bases). From germline, CDR1 is MDHEN and CDR2 SYDVKM. With 1 base removed from V and 5 bases from J, the gap between germline ends came to 14 bases. This CDR3 spans 15 amino acids. CDR3 DNA sequence: TGTGCCAGCAGTTTATCGGACAGAAAATTATATGGCTACACCTTC. This translates into CASSLSDRKLYGYTF.

The V and J genes are TRBV6-5 and TRBJ2-7; a weak D match, TRBD2 (5 bases). V lost 7 bases and J lost 5, with 12 bases in between. CDR3 length equals 12 residues. Germline V lookup: CDR1 MNHEY, CDR2 SVGAGI. Here the CDR3 reads CASNAGIDEQYF. CDR3 nucleotide sequence: TGTGCCAGCAACGCCGGGATTGACGAGCAGTACTTC.

This chain connects TRBV5-1 to TRBJ1-2, with TRBD1 as a possible D gene (5 bases). The CDR3 has 12 residues. V shed 2 bases and J shed 5 bases, with 7 bases lying between them. Germline V gives CDR1 SGHRS, CDR2 YFSETQ. DNA for the CDR3: TGCGCCAGCAGCTTAGGGACTTATGGCTACACCTTC. It is translated as CASSLGTYGYTF.

The chain couples TRBV4-1 to TRBJ1-2; D gene unclear. This CDR3 is built from 12 residues. Per the germline V gene, CDR1 is MGHRA and CDR2 is YSYEKL. The V end was cut by 0 bases, the J end by 8 bases, with 7 bases between. The CDR3 DNA is TGCGCCAGCAGCCAAGACCGCAGAGGCTACACCTTC. Residues: CASSQDRRGYTF.

This chain joins TRBV19 and TRBJ1-4; 11 bases line up with TRBD1. The CDR3 is made up of 15 amino acids. Germline lookup yields CDR1 LNHDA and CDR2 SQIVND (reference sequence). The V and J ends lost 5 bases and 6 bases, in that order; junction bases with no gene match: 5. As DNA, the CDR3 is TGTGCCAGTAGTTCCCGGACAGGGGGCGATGAAAAACTGTTTTTT. Translating it yields CASSSRTGGDEKLFF.